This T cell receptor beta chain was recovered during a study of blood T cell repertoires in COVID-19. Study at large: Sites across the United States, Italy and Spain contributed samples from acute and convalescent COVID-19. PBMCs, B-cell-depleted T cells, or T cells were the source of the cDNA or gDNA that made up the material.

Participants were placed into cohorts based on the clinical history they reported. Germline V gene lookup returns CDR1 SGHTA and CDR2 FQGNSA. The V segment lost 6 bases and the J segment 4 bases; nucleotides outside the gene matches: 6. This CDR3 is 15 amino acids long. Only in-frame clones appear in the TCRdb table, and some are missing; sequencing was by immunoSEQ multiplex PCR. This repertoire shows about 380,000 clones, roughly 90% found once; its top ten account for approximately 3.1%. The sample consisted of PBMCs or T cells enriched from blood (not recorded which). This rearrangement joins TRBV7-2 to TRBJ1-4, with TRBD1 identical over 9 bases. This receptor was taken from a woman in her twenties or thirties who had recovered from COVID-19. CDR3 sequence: CASSLGQGDNEKLFF. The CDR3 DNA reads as TGTGCCAGCAGTTTGGGACAGGGCGATAATGAAAAACTGTTTTTT. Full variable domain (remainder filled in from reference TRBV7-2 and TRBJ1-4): GAGVSQSPSNKVTEKGKDVELRCDPISGHTALYWYRQSLGQGLEFLIYFQGNSAPDKSGLPSDRFSAERTGGSVSTLTIQRTQQEDSAVYLCASSLGQGDNEKLFFGSGTQLSVL.